This TCR beta chain was found in a study of radiotherapy plus CTLA-4 blockade in lung cancer. As for the study in general: Among enrolled patients, roughly 20% responded and about 30% achieved disease control. Overall study results and limits: Researchers report tumor-derived TCR clones expanding in blood after radiotherapy plus ipilimumab.

The method was immunoSEQ multiplex PCR; TCRdb's version includes in-frame clones alone and lacks a portion of them. The table includes about 120,000 clones, approximately 90% detected once. V lost 4 bases, J lost 5 bases, and 17 bases lay in between. Germline V gives CDR1 MNHNS, CDR2 SASEGT. This CDR3 has 15 amino acids. Concerning this clone: Its antigen remains unknown.

The origin of this receptor is a human donor with non-small cell lung cancer that progressed on radiotherapy plus ipilimumab. The sequencing used peripheral blood, collected from a patient treated with radiotherapy plus ipilimumab. The rearrangement joins TRBV6-1 to TRBJ2-5; TRBD2 might be the D (5 bases). CDR3 loop: CASSASGNSAETQYF. The DNA for the CDR3 is TGTGCCAGCAGTGCATCCGGGAATTCTGCGGAGACCCAGTACTTC.